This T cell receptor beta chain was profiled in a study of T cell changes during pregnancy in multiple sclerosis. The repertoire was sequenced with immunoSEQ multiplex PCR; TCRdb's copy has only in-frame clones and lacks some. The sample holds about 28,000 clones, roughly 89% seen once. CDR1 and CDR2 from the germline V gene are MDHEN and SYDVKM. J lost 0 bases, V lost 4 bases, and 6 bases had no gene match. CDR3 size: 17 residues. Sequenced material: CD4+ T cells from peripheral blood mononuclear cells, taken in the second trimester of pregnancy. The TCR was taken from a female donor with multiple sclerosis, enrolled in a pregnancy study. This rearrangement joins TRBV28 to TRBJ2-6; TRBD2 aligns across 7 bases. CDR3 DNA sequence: TGTGCCAGCAGTTCGAGGGAGGGCCCCTCTGGGGCCAACGTCCTGACTTTC. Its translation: CASSSREGPSGANVLTF.